Listed here is a single T cell receptor beta chain. The data were produced by immunoSEQ multiplex PCR, yet TCRdb's version contains in-frame clones alone and is incomplete. There are 100,000 to 150,000 clones in the sample; 85% to 90% occur only once, and more than 2.5% lies in the top ten. CDR1 is LGHNT, CDR2 FRNRAP, per germline. J lost 5 bases, V lost 5 bases, and 9 bases had no gene match. The CDR3 totals 16 residues. The record originates from a study of T cell responses to AZD1222 COVID-19 vaccine. The chain has TRBV12-5 and TRBJ1-6, with TRBD1 identical over 7 bases. The sequence came from an adult in good health. The starting material was peripheral blood, obtained on day 0 of AZD1222 vaccination. For the CDR3, the DNA is TGTGCTAGTGGTCTCGACAGGGTCGGAAATAATTCACCCCTCCACTTT. It translates to CASGLDRVGNNSPLHF.